The source of this T cell receptor (beta chain) is a study of vaccination effects on CD4 cells after COVID-19. This clone was detected once. The antigen is undetermined. The ViraFEST assay expanded antigen-specific CD4+ T cells with viral peptide pools before sequencing. Cells that had been cultured for 9 to 10 days were the source of isolated CD4+ T cells. Vaccine recipients, nucleocapsid antibody negative, had no prior SARS-CoV-2 infection. They grew a few million PBMC in each well, adding approximately 10 IU/ml IL-2 and about 9.5 ug/ml peptides. On days 3 and 7, fresh IL-2 medium replaced half the medium. Assay used: immunoSEQ multiplex PCR; TCRdb lists only in-frame clones, some missing. The repertoire has approximately 74,000 clones, 60% to 75% of them found once; the top ten carry under 3%. Trimming cost V 6 bases and J 11 bases, with 11 bases left between them. CDR3 size: 12 residues. CDR1 and CDR2 from the germline V gene are MNHEY and SVGAGI.

The starting material was CD4+ T cells from PBMCs cultured with HCoV-NL63 spike peptides, obtained before COVID-19 vaccination. This chain joins TRBV6-5 and TRBJ1-6; tentative D call: TRBD1 (5 bases). The receptor comes from a human donor who received a COVID-19 vaccine. The CDR3 nucleotides read TGTGCCAGCAGGCGTCAGGGCACACCCCTCCACTTT. Protein sequence: CASRRQGTPLHF.